This T cell receptor (beta chain) was identified in a study of beta chain features in type 1 diabetes. Findings of the study overall: For patients and controls alike, PCR might favor shorter templates to the same degree. Relative to healthy donors, patients appeared to have naive, central memory and Treg TCRB repertoires that were more similar.

Expressed TCRB transcripts were sequenced, since all the RNA that had been isolated was reverse transcribed. Only in-frame clones appear in the TCRdb table, and some are missing; sequencing was by immunoSEQ multiplex PCR. In the table there are under 400,000 clones, roughly 13% of which are singletons. This clone has just a few counts. Its cognate antigen is unknown. The V gene end was trimmed by 2 bases and the J gene end by 6 bases; junction bases not matched to a gene: 3. Germline CDR1 SGDLS, CDR2 YYNGEE. CDR3 length: 15 residues. J is TRBJ2-1 and V is TRBV9; 12 positions match TRBD2. The sample taken for sequencing was naive CD4+ T cells from blood. This sequence originates from a man aged 18 to 30 in good health. The CDR3 region has the DNA TGTGCCAGCAGCGTTCCGGGACTAGCGGGCAATGAGCAGTTCTTC. It specifies CASSVPGLAGNEQFF.